This T cell receptor (beta chain) was identified in a study of blood T cell repertoires in COVID-19 (TCRdb year 2020). As for the study more broadly: Collaborator samples came from the United States, Italy and Spain and covered acute and convalescent phases of COVID-19. Where HLA class I and class II types were available, the types were taken from metadata supplied by the sample provider, not from assay-based typing. The samples were drawn from two sources: the first 160 participants of the ongoing ImmuneRACE study, and fewer than 1,500 subjects contributed by 6 global collaborators. Deeply sampled blood TCRbeta repertoires from subjects exposed to, actively infected with, or recovered from COVID-19 were included in the dataset. The prospective study material was composed of cDNA or gDNA derived from T cells, B-cell-depleted T cells, or PBMCs. Sample metadata almost always included a de-identified subject ID, COVID-19 status, age in years and sex. A freely available public database, intended as a resource for researchers studying the immune response to SARS-CoV-2, is where the repertoires were released.

V and J are trimmed by 9 bases and 5 bases, and the gene matches miss 12 bases of the junction. CDR1 and CDR2 are read off the germline V gene (reference sequence) as LNHDA and SQIVND. The CDR3 contains 17 residues, cysteine and phenylalanine counted. CDR3 DNA is the only sequence kept; it has 51 bases, read in frame from the first base. The full study reports these points: How much clinical and demographic metadata was included differed by source and by participant, and the metadata was provided uncurated.

The immunoSEQ Assay, a bias-controlled multiplex PCR, was used to amplify TCRbeta CDR3 regions from genomic DNA. For the original study's pipeline: Within the assay, amplification of reference gene primers was used to estimate how many nucleated cells each sample contained. Sequence reads were collapsed and filtered to measure the absolute abundance of every unique TCRbeta CDR3 rearrangement. Productive Simpson clonality was computed per sample as the square root of Simpson's diversity index over productive rearrangements. Here the immuneACCESS table is served through TCRdb, limited to in-frame sequences with V and J called. Missing clones are a known gap in these copies; in checked studies unresolved V genes cover under half, and the rest lacks a known reason. The DNA was the basis for D and trimming; V, J and clone size are from that table. This sample comprises 85,000 to 90,000 clones, about 88% of them detected only once. The ten largest clonotypes hold about 5% of the sample.

Note on this clone: Its binding antigen is unknown. The record has no base qualities; no much larger clone is one base away.

Each collaborating institution followed its own protocols to collect whole blood in K2EDTA tubes. For TCRbeta analysis, collaborators shipped samples as frozen whole blood, isolated PBMCs, or DNA extracted from either of those sample types. This clonotype was obtained from a woman older than 75 with active COVID-19. Here the chain combines TRBV19 and TRBJ2-2, with 13 bases in between that match TRBD2. Sequenced sample: peripheral blood. CDR3 loop: CASRPRTSGSSTGELFF. The DNA is TGTGCCAGCCGGCCCCGGACTAGCGGGAGTTCGACCGGGGAGCTGTTTTTT.